This TCR beta chain appears in the sequencing data of a study of shared clonotypes between healthy human individuals. The study's findings and limits: Tissues were not sampled, only blood, and their repertoires likely differ.

In the original analysis: Junction-only sequences produced by ImmunoSEQ had no quality scores, so filtering differed. The data were produced by immunoSEQ multiplex PCR, yet TCRdb's version contains in-frame clones alone and is incomplete. The D gene and trimming were derived from the DNA, and the V and J assignments and clone size from that table. This table has some 2 million clones, about 95% appearing once. A word on this clone: Its target is unknown.

Naive-designated CD8 cells lacked CD45RO, were positively enriched for CCR7, and omitted terminally differentiated effector memory CD45RA+ cells. Participating donors were healthy, HIV-negative adults free of recent acute infections or vaccinations. Caucasian adults living in Nashville, Tennessee, provided all samples. CDR1 is SGDLS, CDR2 YYNGEE, per germline. The ends were cut back, 3 bases at V and 3 bases at J, with 12 bases in the middle. The CDR3 runs 14 residues. Sequences were obtained from naive CD8+ T cells sorted from blood. This clonotype originated in a man aged 18 to 29 in good health. V is TRBV9 and J is TRBJ1-1; D perhaps matches TRBD1 (5 bases). The CDR3 nucleotides are TGTGCCAGCAGCGCGGATGGAGGGGACACTGAAGCTTTCTTT. Its translation is CASSADGGDTEAFF.